The clone carrying this TCR beta chain has only a few counts. Antigen unknown. CDR1 is SQVTM and CDR2 is ANQGSEA in the germline V gene. With V trimmed by 6 bases and J by 4 bases, 7 bases remained unmatched. The CDR3 sequence is 13 residues long. This sample is drawn from a study of beta chain features in type 1 diabetes. Regarding the study as a whole: In every one of the four CD4+ subsets, TCRB CDR3s were moderately but significantly shorter in Type 1 diabetes patients. In patients and controls equally, PCR might favor templates that are shorter. A cDNA-based sequencing approach could over-represent cells with high TCR expression.

Expressed TCRB transcripts were sequenced because the isolated RNA had all been reverse transcribed beforehand. Using immunoSEQ multiplex PCR, the repertoire was profiled, and TCRdb retains in-frame clones only, with some absent. The sample yields hundreds of thousands of clones, roughly 13% seen once. Via CD45RO/CCR7/CD25/CD127/CD95/CD27, cells of the CD4+ naive, central memory, regulatory and stem cell-like memory subsets were sorted. V usage is TRBV29-1 and J usage is TRBJ2-3, with TRBD2 matching over 7 bases. The sequenced sample consisted of naive CD4+ T cells from blood. This TCR derives from a man aged 18 to 35 with type 1 diabetes. CDR3 amino acids: CSVRGRLADTQYF. The CDR3 DNA reads TGCAGCGTCCGCGGGAGACTGGCAGATACGCAGTATTTT.